This T cell receptor beta chain was identified in a study of T cells in Graves' hyperthyroidism and ophthalmopathy. Study-wide results and caveats: Onset of ophthalmopathy came a median approximately 6.9 months after the model predicted it.

Note on this clonotype: The target antigen is unknown. It may be a read error: a sequence one base away is much more abundant.

Researchers barred patients who had uncontrolled infection, other autoimmune disease, pregnancy or lactation. Used for diagnoses were clinical symptoms, serum thyroxine and TRAb, thyroid ultrasound and orbital computed tomography. TCR beta CDR3 regions were amplified from RNA. The HTBI primer set served for first-round RT-PCR of the TCR CDR3. Via MiXCR, TCRdb re-called the multiplex PCR reads, giving one row per CDR3 protein. The table shows fewer than 750,000 distinct CDR3 sequences, with under 60% occurring only once. The V gene's germline CDR1 is ENHRY and CDR2 SYGVKD. There are 14 residues in the CDR3. V was pared by 11 bases and J by 5 bases, with 11 bases of the junction left unmatched.

The sample was peripheral blood or thyroid tissue (not recorded which). The V gene is TRBV10-3, the J gene TRBJ2-2, with 7 bases that match TRBD1. This TCR was recovered from a woman in her late teens or twenties with Graves' hyperthyroidism. The chain's CDR3 is CAGSRQGTTGELFF. The CDR3 nucleotides are TGTGCCGGCAGTCGACAGGGAACGACCGGGGAGCTGTTTTTT.